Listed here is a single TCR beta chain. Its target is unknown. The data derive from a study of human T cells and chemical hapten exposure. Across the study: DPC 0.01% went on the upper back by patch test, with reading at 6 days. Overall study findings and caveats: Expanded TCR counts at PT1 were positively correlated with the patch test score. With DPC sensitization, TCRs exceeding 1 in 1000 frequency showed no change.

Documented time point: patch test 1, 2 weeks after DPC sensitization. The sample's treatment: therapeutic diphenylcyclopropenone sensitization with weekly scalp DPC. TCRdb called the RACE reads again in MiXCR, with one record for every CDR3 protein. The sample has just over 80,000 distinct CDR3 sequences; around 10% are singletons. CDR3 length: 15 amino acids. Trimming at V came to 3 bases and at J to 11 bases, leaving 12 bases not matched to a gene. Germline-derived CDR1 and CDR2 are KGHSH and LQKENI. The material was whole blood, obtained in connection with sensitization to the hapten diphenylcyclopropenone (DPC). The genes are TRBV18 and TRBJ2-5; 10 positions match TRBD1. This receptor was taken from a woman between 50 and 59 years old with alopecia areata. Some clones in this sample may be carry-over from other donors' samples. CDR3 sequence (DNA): TGTGCCAGCTCACCGGGACAGGGGCCCCAAAGGGTACAGTACTTC. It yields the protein CASSPGQGPQRVQYF.